The 28 T cell receptor beta chains reported below all come from one sample, sequenced in a study of human T cells and chemical hapten exposure. TCRdb re-analysed the RACE reads in MiXCR, keeping a single row per CDR3 protein. This table holds some 79,000 distinct CDR3 sequences, 10% found once. Time point in this sample: patch test 2, 6 weeks after DPC sensitization. Indicated treatment: therapeutic diphenylcyclopropenone sensitization with weekly scalp DPC. Sample: whole blood, taken in connection with sensitization to the hapten diphenylcyclopropenone (DPC). These TCRs come from a woman in her 50s with alopecia areata. Some clones in this sample may be carry-over from other donors' samples.

There are many counts of this clonotype. The J gene is TRBJ2-4, the V gene TRBV5-1; 9 nucleotides agree with TRBD2. CDR1 SGHRS and CDR2 YFSETQ come from the germline V gene. This CDR3 contains 18 residues. Germline trimming cut 0 bases from V and 0 bases from J; bases unmatched to any gene: 7. CDR3 sequence reads: CASSLETLAGRAKNIQYF. For the CDR3, the DNA is TGCGCCAGCAGCTTGGAGACCCTAGCGGGACGAGCCAAAAACATTCAGTACTTC.

Many counts were recorded for this clonotype. The chain is built from TRBV2 and TRBJ1-1; D unclear. Deletions cut 0 bases from V and 0 bases from J, with 11 bases between. The CDR3 totals 16 residues. Germline V gene lookup returns CDR1 SNHLY and CDR2 FYNNEI. CDR3 region: CASSEALGQLNTEAFF. As DNA, the CDR3 is TGTGCCAGCAGTGAAGCGCTTGGTCAGTTGAACACTGAAGCTTTCTTT.

Written as DNA, the CDR3 is TGTGCCAGCAGTTTACGGACGTTGGTTGGGGATACGCAGTATTTT. This gives the protein CASSLRTLVGDTQYF. The chain recombines TRBV12-3 or TRBV12-4 with TRBJ2-3; D not resolved. The CDR3 is made up of 15 amino acids. V gave up 2 bases and J gave up 6 bases, with 15 bases separating them.

This chain uses TRBV5-4 with TRBJ1-5; D uncertain. The V end lost 0 bases, the J end lost 11 bases, and 12 bases lay between the germline ends. This CDR3 comprises 13 residues. The germline V gene has CDR1 SGHNT and CDR2 YYREEE (reference sequence). The CDR3 DNA sequence: TGTGCCAGCAGCTTGGAGCCCCTTAAGACCCAGCATTTT. As protein: CASSLEPLKTQHF.

This clonotype was observed many times. The chain employs TRBV12-3 or TRBV12-4 and TRBJ1-6, with D uncertain. The CDR3 runs 13 residues. Between the trimmed V and J ends, which lost 3 bases and 4 bases, there was a span of 4 bases. The chain's CDR3 is CASSFSYNSPLHF. The CDR3 DNA sequence: TGTGCCAGCAGTTTTTCTTATAATTCACCCCTCCACTTT.

The V gene is TRBV6-6, the J gene TRBJ2-3; maybe TRBD2 (5 bases). Germline loops: CDR1 MNHNY, CDR2 SVGAGI (reference sequence). The CDR3 runs 14 residues. With 8 bases removed from V and 0 bases from J, the gap between germline ends came to 12 bases. The CDR3 sequence is CASARGPSTDTQYF. The CDR3, as DNA: TGTGCCAGCGCCCGGGGTCCTAGCACAGATACGCAGTATTTT.

This clonotype was observed a few times. The chain employs TRBV18 and TRBJ2-3; 8 bases fit TRBD1. Per the germline V gene, CDR1 is KGHSH and CDR2 is LQKENI. This CDR3 is built from 13 residues. V shed 4 bases, J shed 6 bases, and the junction held 3 bases outside the gene matches. The CDR3 is CASSRTGSDTQYF. CDR3 bases: TGTGCCAGCTCACGGACAGGGTCGGATACGCAGTATTTT.

The chain is built from TRBV7-9 and TRBJ2-5; 7 nucleotides align to TRBD1. The CDR3 runs to 14 residues. Germline loops: CDR1 SEHNR, CDR2 FQNEAQ (reference sequence). V lost 5 bases and J lost 4; bases outside the gene matches: 7. This CDR3 reads CASSPTGFRETQYF. CDR3 DNA: TGTGCCAGCAGCCCGACAGGGTTTCGAGAGACCCAGTACTTC.

With respect to this clonotype: This CDR3 is missing its conserved last phenylalanine or tryptophan, likely due to a read error. The chain links TRBV4-3 to TRBJ1-1; D is ambiguous. The CDR3 length is 15 residues. The germline V and J ends were trimmed by 4 bases and 8 bases, with 20 bases remaining between them. Germline CDR1 LGHNA, CDR2 YSLEER. The CDR3 here is CASSLNPGLTREAFL. In DNA form, the CDR3 reads TGCGCCAGCAGCCTGAACCCGGGCCTCACAAGAGAAGCTTTCTTA.

This chain joins TRBV3-1 and TRBJ1-5; no reliable D call. Trimming left V 5 bases short and J 8 bases short, with 10 bases between. There are 12 residues in the CDR3. Per the germline V gene, CDR1 is LGHDT and CDR2 is YNNKEL (reference sequence). In nucleotides, the CDR3 is TGTGCCAGCAGCGGTCTAGGAGAGCCCCAGCATTTT. As protein: CASSGLGEPQHF.

This clonotype showed up many times. The chain is built from TRBV11-2 and TRBJ2-1; TRBD1 matches 8 bases. V was clipped by 5 bases and J by 1 base; unmatched bases: 10. CDR1 is SGHAT, CDR2 FQNNGV, per germline. The CDR3 covers 17 residues. The CDR3 DNA follows: TGTGCCAGCAGCACAACGATCCGACAGGGGTCCTACAATGAGCAGTTCTTC. It specifies CASSTTIRQGSYNEQFF.

This clonotype was recorded a few times. V is TRBV19 and J is TRBJ2-6, with D perhaps TRBD1 (6 bases). Trimming stripped 3 bases from V and 0 bases from J, with 24 bases between. CDR1 is LNHDA and CDR2 is SQIVND in the germline V gene (reference sequence). The CDR3 length is 21 residues. CDR3 coding DNA: TGTGCCAGTAGTATCCCGGGACAAGGCTGGAGAACCAACTCTGGGGCCAACGTCCTGACTTTC. Translated: CASSIPGQGWRTNSGANVLTF.

CDR3 loop: CASSYLAGGGYEQYF. DNA for the CDR3: TGTGCCAGCAGTTACCTGGCGGGAGGGGGCTACGAGCAGTACTTC. The chain couples TRBV6-5 to TRBJ2-7, with 9 bases that match TRBD2. V trimming: 2 bases; J trimming: 3 bases; junction bases outside the gene matches: 5. The length of the CDR3 is 15 residues. Germline CDR1 reads MNHEY; CDR2 reads SVGAGI.

This clonotype was counted at least ten times. This rearrangement joins TRBV7-2 to TRBJ2-3, with D hard to call. CDR1 and CDR2 from the germline V gene are SGHTA and FQGNSA. Trimming stripped 3 bases from V and 5 bases from J, with 9 bases between. The CDR3 has 13 residues. The CDR3 loop reads CASSFVARDTQYF. The CDR3 coding sequence is TGTGCCAGCAGCTTCGTGGCGAGAGATACGCAGTATTTT.

The chain links TRBV7-6 to TRBJ2-2, with unresolved D. The V gene lost 2 bases and the J gene lost 3 bases, with 4 bases spanning the gap. This CDR3 contains 13 residues. Germline CDR1 is SGHVS and CDR2 is FNYEAQ. The CDR3: CASSLTHTGELFF. CDR3 DNA sequence: TGTGCCAGCAGCTTAACGCACACCGGGGAGCTGTTTTTT.

CDR3 bases: TGTGCCAGCAGCTTACCAAGCACAGATACGCAGTATTTT. This sequence encodes CASSLPSTDTQYF. The V gene is TRBV11-2, the J gene TRBJ2-3; D call uncertain. V was trimmed by 2 bases and J by 0 bases, leaving 3 bases between them. CDR1 is SGHAT and CDR2 is FQNNGV in the germline V gene. The CDR3 runs to 13 residues.

This clonotype was recorded at least ten times. The gene calls are TRBV2 and TRBJ2-5, with 10 bases that match TRBD1. CDR3 length equals 15 residues. V shed 4 bases and J 3 bases; nucleotides not matched to a gene: 5. Germline V gene sequence: CDR1 SNHLY, CDR2 FYNNEI. In DNA, the CDR3 is TGTGCCAGCAGTGTTCAAGGGACAGGGGAAGAGACCCAGTACTTC. Translating it yields CASSVQGTGEETQYF.

This clonotype was seen more than once but under ten times. The chain is built from TRBV7-9 and TRBJ2-1, with TRBD2 matching over 12 bases. The V segment lost 2 bases and the J segment 1 base; nucleotides outside the gene matches: 12. Germline lookup yields CDR1 SEHNR and CDR2 FQNEAQ (reference sequence). The length of the CDR3 is 20 residues. The chain's CDR3 is CASSLFGTRTSGISYNEQFF. The CDR3 DNA is TGTGCCAGCAGCTTATTTGGAACCCGGACTAGCGGGATATCCTACAATGAGCAGTTCTTC.

This clonotype has ten or more counts. J is TRBJ2-1 and V is TRBV11-2; 7 positions agree with TRBD2. J gave up 4 bases and V 5 bases, and 14 bases lay outside the gene matches. The germline V gene encodes CDR1 SGHAT and CDR2 FQNNGV. The CDR3 extends over 17 amino acids. The CDR3 loop is CASSPRLAGVGYNEQFF. The CDR3 DNA is TGTGCCAGCAGCCCTCGACTCGCGGGAGTAGGTTACAATGAGCAGTTCTTC.

The gene calls are TRBV12-3 or TRBV12-4 and TRBJ2-1; no definite D call. The CDR3 contains 12 residues. The V gene lost 6 bases and the J gene lost 8 bases, with 11 bases spanning the gap. The CDR3: CASSSTMYEQFF. In DNA form, the CDR3 reads TGTGCCAGCAGCTCTACGATGTATGAGCAGTTCTTC.

This clonotype has more than one count but fewer than ten. The J gene is TRBJ2-1, the V gene TRBV4-3; possibly TRBD1 for D (5 bases). This CDR3 comprises 18 residues. In germline, CDR1 is LGHNA, CDR2 YSLEER. The V gene lost 2 bases and the J gene lost 2 bases, with 19 bases spanning the gap. CDR3 bases: TGCGCCAGCAGCCAACTTCGCCCCCCCGACAGTACCTACAATGAGCAGTTCTTC. Its translation is CASSQLRPPDSTYNEQFF.

The V call is TRBV20-1, the J call TRBJ1-6; D is unresolved. Trimming pared 2 bases from V and 8 bases from J, leaving 7 bases between. This CDR3 has 12 residues. Germline CDR1 reads DFQATT; CDR2 reads SNEGSKA (reference sequence). The CDR3 reads CSARYPDSPLHF. DNA of the CDR3: TGCAGTGCTAGATATCCCGATTCACCCCTCCACTTT.

The rearrangement joins TRBV28 to TRBJ2-7, with 11 bases fitting TRBD1. With 6 bases clipped from V and 4 bases from J, the junction kept 8 bases outside the gene matches. Germline CDR1 and CDR2: MDHEN and SYDVKM. The CDR3 totals 15 residues. The CDR3 DNA is TGTGCCAGCAGCCCGTGGACAGGGGGCAAATACGAGCAGTACTTC. This translates into CASSPWTGGKYEQYF.

This clonotype was recorded many times. The chain combines TRBV20-1 with TRBJ1-1; TRBD1 matches at 11 bases. Losses at the gene ends were 5 bases for V and 3 bases for J; bases not matched to a gene: 5. The CDR3 sequence is 14 residues long. The germline V gene has CDR1 DFQATT and CDR2 SNEGSKA (reference sequence). This chain's CDR3 is CSAFWDRGYTEAFF. CDR3 coding DNA: TGCAGTGCTTTCTGGGACAGGGGGTACACTGAAGCTTTCTTT.

Ten or more counts support this clonotype. The rearrangement links TRBV10-2 to TRBJ2-3; the match to TRBD1 covers 7 bases. Germline loops: CDR1 WSHSY, CDR2 SAAADI. This CDR3 comprises 16 residues. J gave up 4 bases and V 7 bases, and 14 bases lay outside the gene matches. The CDR3 region is CASKEALQGLPDTQYF. As DNA, the CDR3 is TGCGCCAGCAAAGAAGCGCTACAGGGGTTGCCAGATACGCAGTATTTT.

The sample holds a few counts of this clonotype. The chain employs TRBV7-2 and TRBJ2-3, with 8 positions matching TRBD2. From germline, CDR1 is SGHTA and CDR2 FQGNSA. The V segment lost 1 base and the J segment 3 bases; nucleotides outside the gene matches: 3. The CDR3 is made up of 15 amino acids. Here the CDR3 DNA reads TGTGCCAGCAGCTTAGTGGCGGGAGGTACAGATACGCAGTATTTT. It codes for CASSLVAGGTDTQYF.

This clonotype has a count of ten or more. The chain combines TRBV9 with TRBJ2-1; TRBD2 is a possible D gene (6 bases). CDR1 is SGDLS, CDR2 YYNGEE, per germline. The CDR3 covers 15 residues. Trimming pared 4 bases from V and 12 bases from J, leaving 23 bases between. The CDR3 DNA is TGTGCCAGCAGCTCCGGGACTCGCTTGGCCGGGGGGCAGTTCTTC. Encoded protein: CASSSGTRLAGGQFF.

This clonotype was counted many times. The chain links TRBV7-9 to TRBJ2-7, with D possibly being TRBD1 or TRBD2 (5 bases each). Germline-derived CDR1 and CDR2 are SEHNR and FQNEAQ (reference sequence). The CDR3 is 11 residues long. V lost 4 bases, J lost 13 bases, and 14 bases lay in between. The CDR3 DNA sequence: TGTGCCAGCAGCTCTAGCCTGGGACCATACTTC. Its protein product is CASSSSLGPYF.